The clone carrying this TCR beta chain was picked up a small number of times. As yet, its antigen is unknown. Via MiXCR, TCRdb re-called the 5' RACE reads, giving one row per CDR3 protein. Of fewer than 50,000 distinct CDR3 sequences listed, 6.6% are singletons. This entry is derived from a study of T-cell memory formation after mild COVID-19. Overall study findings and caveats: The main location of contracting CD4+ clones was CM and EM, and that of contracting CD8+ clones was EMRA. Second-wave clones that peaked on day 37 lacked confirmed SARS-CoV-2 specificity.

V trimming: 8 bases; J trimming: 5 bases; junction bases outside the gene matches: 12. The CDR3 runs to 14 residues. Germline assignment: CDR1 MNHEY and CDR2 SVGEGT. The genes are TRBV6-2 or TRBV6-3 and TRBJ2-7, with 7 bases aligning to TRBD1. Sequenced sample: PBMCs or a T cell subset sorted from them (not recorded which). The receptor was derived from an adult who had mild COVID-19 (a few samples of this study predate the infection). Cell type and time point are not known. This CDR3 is CASEIAGGINEQYF. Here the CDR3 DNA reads TGTGCCAGCGAAATTGCAGGGGGTATCAACGAGCAGTACTTC.